One sample yielded the 7 T cell receptor beta chains listed below, sequenced in a study of blood T cell repertoires in COVID-19. Profiling relied on immunoSEQ multiplex PCR, and the TCRdb table lists in-frame clones only, not all of them. Seen here are fewer than 60,000 clones, roughly 88% observed once, and the top ten hold approximately 12%. Material for sequencing was peripheral blood. Every receptor here comes from a human donor with active COVID-19. The donor label of this sample is uncertain.

Sample share makes this clone medium-sized (0.01 to 0.1%). This chain connects TRBV5-1 to TRBJ1-4, with TRBD1 as a possible D gene (6 bases). Germline CDR1 is SGHRS and CDR2 is YFSETQ. Trimming stripped 4 bases from V and 8 bases from J, with 21 bases between. There are 16 residues in the CDR3. The CDR3 DNA reads as TGCGCCAGCAGCAATCATGAGGACAGAGCGAGAGAAAAACTGTTTTTT. It encodes CASSNHEDRAREKLFF.

J is TRBJ2-7 and V is TRBV24-1; 7 bases agree with TRBD1. With V trimmed by 3 bases and J by 1 base, 5 bases remained unmatched. The CDR3 spans 15 residues. Germline V gene sequence: CDR1 KGHDR, CDR2 SFDVKD. Here the CDR3 reads CATSDPGQASYEQYF. In nucleotides, the CDR3 is TGTGCCACCAGTGATCCCGGACAGGCGTCCTACGAGCAGTACTTC.

The CDR3, as DNA: TGTGCCAGCAGCCAATCGGGCGGGGGAGCGAATTCACCCCTCCACTTT. It codes for CASSQSGGGANSPLHF. This chain joins TRBV3-1 (or the pseudogene TRBV3-2) and TRBJ1-6; possibly TRBD1 for D (5 bases). V was shortened by 2 bases and J by 7 bases, with 15 bases between the two germline ends. Germline loops: CDR1 LGHDT, CDR2 YNNKEL (reference sequence). This CDR3 is built from 16 residues.

The CDR3: CASSFWAGEKLFF. For the CDR3, the DNA is TGTGCCAGCAGTTTTTGGGCGGGTGAAAAACTGTTTTTT. This chain connects TRBV12-3 or TRBV12-4 to TRBJ1-4; D ambiguous. V was trimmed by 3 bases and J by 7 bases, leaving 9 bases between them. This CDR3 contains 13 residues.

J is TRBJ1-6 and V is TRBV7-9, with D perhaps TRBD1 (6 bases). Trimming took off 5 bases at V and 6 bases at J, with 14 bases between the two ends. There are 15 residues in the CDR3. CDR1 and CDR2 from the germline V gene are SEHNR and FQNEAQ (reference sequence). CDR3 sequence reads: CASSSRAGVNSPLHF. For the CDR3, the DNA is TGTGCCAGCAGCAGCAGGGCAGGGGTTAATTCACCCCTCCACTTT.

The chain joins TRBV3-1 (or the pseudogene TRBV3-2) to TRBJ1-2; D unclear. This CDR3 region has 9 residues. Trimming left V 11 bases short and J 8 bases short, with 9 bases between. The germline V gene encodes CDR1 LGHDT and CDR2 YNNKEL (reference sequence). CDR3 sequence: CAAPQGYTF. For the CDR3, the DNA is TGTGCCGCACCCCAGGGCTACACCTTC.

The rearrangement joins TRBV20-1 to TRBJ2-7; 11 bases agree with TRBD2. The V gene's germline CDR1 is DFQATT and CDR2 SNEGSKA (reference sequence). The CDR3 spans 18 residues. The V and J ends lost 3 bases and 5 bases, in that order; junction bases with no gene match: 18. The CDR3 spells CSASGAEHRLAGIHEQYF. The CDR3 DNA reads TGCAGTGCTAGTGGGGCTGAACATCGACTAGCGGGAATCCACGAGCAGTACTTC.